This entry features one T cell receptor beta chain sequence. Its antigen is unknown. Across several immunoSEQ plates, the genomic DNA of each subset was split evenly. Measured with immunoSEQ multiplex PCR; TCRdb has only the in-frame clones, and not every one. This table holds just over 2,000,000 clones, 95% found once. Donors, healthy HIV-negative adults, lacked recent acute infections or vaccinations. This entry comes from a study of shared clonotypes between healthy human individuals. Germline-derived CDR1 and CDR2 are MRHNA and SNTAGT. The CDR3 runs to 15 residues. The V and J ends lost 2 bases and 6 bases, in that order; junction bases with no gene match: 2. Whole-study findings and limits: Sorted-subset samples were not fully sequenced, rarefaction indicated.

This receptor was identified in a man in his late teens or twenties in good health. The rearrangement links TRBV6-4 to TRBJ2-1, with 12 bases identical to TRBD2. Sequenced sample: naive CD4+ T cells sorted from blood. Described subset: CD45RA+ positively selected. The chain's CDR3 is CASSDGLAGSNEQFF. In DNA, the CDR3 is TGTGCCAGCAGTGACGGACTAGCGGGATCCAATGAGCAGTTCTTC.